Listed below are T cell receptor beta chains from one sample, sequenced in a study of OX40 agonist ivuxolimab in advanced cancers. Measured with immunoSEQ multiplex PCR; TCRdb has only the in-frame clones, and not every one. Altogether around 95,000 clones are present, nearly 90% being singletons, with the ten largest covering around 0.16%. Source: CD4+ or CD8+ T cells sorted from blood, taken in a trial of the OX40 agonist ivuxolimab. These receptors were taken from an adult with an advanced solid tumor such as melanoma, head and neck, liver or kidney cancer. Both conserved end residues are part of each CDR3. D genes are given only for firm matches.

TRBJ2-5 NA TRBV6-5 TGTGCCAGCAGACCCGACTCGAGGGGGGGGGAGACCCAGTACTTC CASRPDSRGGETQYF
TRBJ1-2 TRBD1 TRBV2 TGTGCCAGTAGACAGGGGGAAGTCTATGGCTACACCTTC CASRQGEVYGYTF
TRBJ2-1 TRBD2 TRBV5-4 TGTGCCAGCAGCCATAGCGGGAGCTACAATGAGCAGTTCTTC CASSHSGSYNEQFF
TRBJ2-7 TRBD1 TRBV28 TGTGCCAGCACCCCTGGGGGGACAGGCTCCTACGAGCAGTACTTC CASTPGGTGSYEQYF
TRBJ2-5 NA TRBV5-4 TGTGCCAGCAGCTTGAGGCAGGGAGGTGAGACCCAGTACTTC CASSLRQGGETQYF
TRBJ1-4 NA TRBV5-4 TGTGCCAGCAGCTCACAGGGAACTAATGAAAAACTGTTTTTT CASSSQGTNEKLFF
TRBJ2-7 NA TRBV19 TGTGCCAGTAGTATCAGTACCTTCCCGACCTACGAGCAGTACTTC CASSISTFPTYEQYF
TRBJ2-1 TRBD2 TRBV19 TGTGCCAGTAGTATTCTAGCGGAGCTATACAATGAGCAGTTCTTC CASSILAELYNEQFF
TRBJ2-3 NA TRBV6-6 TGTGCCAGCAGTTACGTGGGAGGCAGAACCGGGGATACGCAGTATTTT CASSYVGGRTGDTQYF
TRBJ2-5 NA TRBV5-1 TGCGCCAGCAGCTTGGTGGGCGCGGGGGAGACCCAGTACTTC CASSLVGAGETQYF
TRBJ2-2 TRBD2 TRBV28 TGTGCCAGCAGTCCCGTTCAACTAGCGCAGAACACCGGGGAGCTGTTTTTT CASSPVQLAQNTGELFF
TRBJ2-7 NA TRBV11-3 TGTGCCAGCAGCCAATCCTACGAGCAGTACTTC CASSQSYEQYF
TRBJ2-1 TRBD1 TRBV19 TGTGCCAGTAGAAAGGCAGGGGGTGATGAGCAGTTCTTC CASRKAGGDEQFF
TRBJ2-2 NA TRBV11-2 TGTGCCAGCAGCTCCGGGGGGCACAGCGGGGAGCTGTTTTTT CASSSGGHSGELFF
TRBJ2-3 NA TRBV30 TGTGCCTGGAGTTTGGGACACGTGGCGCAGTATTTT CAWSLGHVAQYF
TRBJ2-1 NA TRBV4-2 TGTGCCAGCAGCCAAGATCTGGGACAGGGCGGAGCGGGAGGGCCCAATGAGCAGTTCTTC CASSQDLGQGGAGGPNEQFF
TRBJ2-2 NA TRBV28 TGTGCCAGCAGCGCACCCCGACAGGCCGGGGAGCTGTTTTTT CASSAPRQAGELFF
TRBJ2-5 NA TRBV28 TGTGCCAGCAACCTAAGGGGCAACCAAGAGACCCAGTACTTC CASNLRGNQETQYF
TRBJ2-7 TRBD1 TRBV15 TGTGCCACCAGCACATCAGGGGGAAGGGGCTACGAGCAGTACTTC CATSTSGGRGYEQYF
TRBJ2-3 NA TRBV5-1 TGCGCCAGCAGCTTGGGGGATCTTATAGGTACGCAGTATTTT CASSLGDLIGTQYF